This entry is about one TCR beta chain. Germline V gene sequence: CDR1 MNHEY, CDR2 SMNVEV (reference sequence). The CDR3 has 17 amino acids. Trimming left V 0 bases short and J 2 bases short, with 15 bases between. These data are taken from a study of T cell changes during pregnancy in multiple sclerosis. Sequenced by immunoSEQ multiplex PCR; TCRdb stores in-frame clones only, minus some. The sample contains around 34,000 clones, about 90% of which appear only once. The sequencing used CD8+ T cells from peripheral blood mononuclear cells, collected after pregnancy. This clonotype originated in a female donor with multiple sclerosis, enrolled in a pregnancy study. V gene TRBV27 combines with J gene TRBJ2-3; tentatively, D is TRBD1 (5 bases). For the CDR3, the DNA is TGTGCCAGCAGTTTATCACGCAGGGTCTTCATCACAGATACGCAGTATTTT. It translates to CASSLSRRVFITDTQYF.